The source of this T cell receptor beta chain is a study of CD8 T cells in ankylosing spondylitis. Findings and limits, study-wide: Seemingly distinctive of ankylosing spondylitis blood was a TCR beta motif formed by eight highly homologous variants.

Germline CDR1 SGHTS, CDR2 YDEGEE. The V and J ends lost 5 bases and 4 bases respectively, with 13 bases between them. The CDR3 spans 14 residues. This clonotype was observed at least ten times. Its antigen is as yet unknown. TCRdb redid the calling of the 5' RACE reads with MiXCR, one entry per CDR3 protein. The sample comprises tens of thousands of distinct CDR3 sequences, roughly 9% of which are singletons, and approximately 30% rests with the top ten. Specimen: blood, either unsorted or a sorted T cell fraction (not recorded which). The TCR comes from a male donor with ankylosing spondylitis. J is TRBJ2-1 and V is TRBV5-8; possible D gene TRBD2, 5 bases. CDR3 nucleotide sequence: TGTGCCAGCAGGGCACTAGTTTCATACAATGAGCAGTTCTTC. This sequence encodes CASRALVSYNEQFF. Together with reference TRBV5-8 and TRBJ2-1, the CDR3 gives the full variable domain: EAGVTQSPTHLIKTRGQQATLRCSPISGHTSVYWYQQALGLGLQFLLWYDEGEERNRGNFPPRFSGRQFPNYSSELNVNALELEDSALYLCASRALVSYNEQFFGPGTRLTVL.